Given below is one T cell receptor beta chain in context. The data derive from a study of blood T cell repertoires in COVID-19. Whole-study context: The origin of the acute and convalescent COVID-19 samples was the United States, Italy and Spain. The cDNA or gDNA used as material had been derived from T cells, B-cell-depleted T cells, or PBMCs.

As processed by the authors: Estimated nucleated cell counts came from reference gene primer amplification. Using immunoSEQ multiplex PCR, the repertoire was profiled, and TCRdb retains in-frame clones only, with some absent. V, J and clone size were drawn from that table, and D and trimming were deduced from the DNA. In the table there are tens of thousands of clones, around 90% of which are singletons. Germline CDR1 is SGHRS and CDR2 is YFSETQ. The ends lost 0 bases at V and 6 bases at J; junction bases unmatched: 5. The CDR3 is 15 residues long. The sequence came from a human donor in a cohort sampled during active COVID-19. The sequenced sample consisted of peripheral blood. The chain combines TRBV5-1 with TRBJ1-2; 10 positions agree with TRBD1. CDR3 nucleotides: TGCGCCAGCAGCTTGGCCGGGACAGGGGACCATGGCTACACCTTC. It codes for CASSLAGTGDHGYTF.